The clone carrying this T cell receptor (beta chain) was counted a few times. Its antigen is undetermined. TCRdb reprocessed the reads with MiXCR, giving one entry per CDR3 protein. The sample contains roughly 570,000 distinct CDR3 sequences, around 40% of which appear only once. The sample originates from a study of T cell repertoires in cytomegalovirus infection. Germline CDR1 SGHVS, CDR2 FNYEAQ. The V gene end was trimmed by 9 bases and the J gene end by 0 bases; junction bases not matched to a gene: 9. The CDR3 runs to 16 residues. J is TRBJ2-3 and V is TRBV7-6, with TRBD2 matching over 10 bases. The clonotype comes from a human donor in good health (CMV status not recorded). Some clones in this sample may be carry-over from other donors' samples. The input for sequencing was cultured PBMCs, taken from culture after CMV antigen stimulation. CDR3: CASGLAASSSTDTQYF. CDR3 sequence (DNA): TGTGCCAGTGGACTAGCGGCCTCTTCTAGCACAGATACGCAGTATTTT.